The 5 T cell receptor beta chains in this list originate from one sample, sequenced in a study of CD8 T cells in Susac syndrome. RNA totalling about 0.5 to 1 ug underwent reverse transcription with random hexamers. TCRdb re-derived calls from the immunoSEQ multiplex PCR reads in MiXCR, one entry per CDR3 protein. The data contain about 210,000 distinct CDR3 sequences, around 96% of them singletons. The material sequenced was CD4+ T cells from PBMCs. These receptors all come from a human donor with multiple sclerosis.

The J gene is TRBJ1-4, the V gene TRBV29-1; the D is unclear. The CDR3 has 13 residues. Germline assignment: CDR1 SQVTM and CDR2 ANQGSEA. V dropped 6 bases and J dropped 5 bases, with 13 bases sitting between them. The CDR3 DNA follows: TGCAGCGTAAGGGTTCGAGGGAATGAAAAACTGTTTTTT. Protein sequence: CSVRVRGNEKLFF.

This chain uses TRBV5-1 with TRBJ1-2, with D perhaps TRBD1 (5 bases). V was shortened by 0 bases and J by 2 bases, with 8 bases between the two germline ends. In germline, CDR1 is SGHRS, CDR2 YFSETQ. This CDR3 is built from 14 residues. The CDR3 nucleotides read TGCGCCAGCAGCTTGGCTCCAGGGAACTATGGCTACACCTTC. Its protein product is CASSLAPGNYGYTF.

V usage is TRBV6-6 and J usage is TRBJ2-7, with TRBD2 identical over 13 bases. V lost 2 bases and J lost 7; bases outside the gene matches: 8. The germline gives CDR1 MNHNY, CDR2 SVGAGI (reference sequence). The CDR3 has 16 residues. The CDR3 reads CASSYGPGTSGEEQYF. The CDR3 bases are TGTGCCAGCAGTTACGGACCCGGGACTAGCGGGGAGGAGCAGTACTTC.

The gene calls are TRBV20-1 and TRBJ2-1, with 15 positions matching TRBD2. CDR1 is DFQATT and CDR2 is SNEGSKA in the germline V gene (reference sequence). V trimming: 1 base; J trimming: 9 bases; junction bases outside the gene matches: 4. CDR3 length: 15 residues. CDR3 in DNA: TGCAGTGCTAGAGGCGGACTAGCGGGAGGGATTGAGCAGTTCTTC. Amino acid sequence: CSARGGLAGGIEQFF.

This clonotype was seen just once. In DNA, the CDR3 is TGTGCCAGCAGCTTAGGTGGGACAGGGCTCACCTTC. It translates to CASSLGGTGLTF. V gene TRBV7-2 combines with J gene TRBJ1-2; TRBD1 matches 9 bases. This CDR3 is built from 12 residues. After removal of 1 base from V and 13 bases from J, the junction contained 4 bases not matched to a gene. The germline CDR1 and CDR2 sequences are SGHTA and FQGNSA.